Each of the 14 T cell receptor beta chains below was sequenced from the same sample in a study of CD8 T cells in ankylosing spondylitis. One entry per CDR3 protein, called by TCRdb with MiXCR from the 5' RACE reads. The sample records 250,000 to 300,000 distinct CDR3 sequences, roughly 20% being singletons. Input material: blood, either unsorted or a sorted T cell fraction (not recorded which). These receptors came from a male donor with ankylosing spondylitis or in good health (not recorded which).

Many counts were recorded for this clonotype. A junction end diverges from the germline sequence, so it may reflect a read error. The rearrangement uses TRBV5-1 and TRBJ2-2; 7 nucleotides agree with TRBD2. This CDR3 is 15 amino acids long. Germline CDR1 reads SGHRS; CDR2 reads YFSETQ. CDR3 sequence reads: CASSSGLANTGELFF. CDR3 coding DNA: TGTGCCAGCAGTTCCGGACTAGCGAACACCGGGGAGCTGTTTTTT.

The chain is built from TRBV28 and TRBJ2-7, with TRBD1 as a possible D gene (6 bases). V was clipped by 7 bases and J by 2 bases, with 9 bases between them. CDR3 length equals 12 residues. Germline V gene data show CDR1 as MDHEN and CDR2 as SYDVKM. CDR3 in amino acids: CASIGQTYEQYV. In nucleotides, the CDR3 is TGTGCCAGCATAGGACAGACCTACGAGCAGTACGTC.

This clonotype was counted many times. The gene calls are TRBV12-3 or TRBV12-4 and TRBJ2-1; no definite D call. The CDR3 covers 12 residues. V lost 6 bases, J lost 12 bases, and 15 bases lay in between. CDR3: CASRATVSWQFF. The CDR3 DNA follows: TGTGCCAGCAGGGCCACTGTGTCCTGGCAGTTCTTC.

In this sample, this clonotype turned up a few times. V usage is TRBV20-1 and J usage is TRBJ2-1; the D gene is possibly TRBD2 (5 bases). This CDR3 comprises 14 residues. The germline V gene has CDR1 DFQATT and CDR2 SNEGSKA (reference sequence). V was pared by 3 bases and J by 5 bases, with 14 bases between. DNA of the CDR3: TGCAGTGCTAGGCTCCAGCGGTTTAACAATGAGCAGTTCTTC. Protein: CSARLQRFNNEQFF.

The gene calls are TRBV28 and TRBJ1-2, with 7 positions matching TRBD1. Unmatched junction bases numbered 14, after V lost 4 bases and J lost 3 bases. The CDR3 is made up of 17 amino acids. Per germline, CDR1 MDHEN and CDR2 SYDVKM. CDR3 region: CASSSPLTGEWYYGYTF. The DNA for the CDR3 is TGTGCCAGCAGTTCACCCCTCACAGGGGAGTGGTACTATGGCTACACCTTC.

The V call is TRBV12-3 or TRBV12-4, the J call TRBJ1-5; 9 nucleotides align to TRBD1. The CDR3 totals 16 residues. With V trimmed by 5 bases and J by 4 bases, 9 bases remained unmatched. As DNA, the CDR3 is TGTGCCAGCAGTCCACCCCCGACAGGGGGTAATCAGCCCCAGCATTTT. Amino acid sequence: CASSPPPTGGNQPQHF.

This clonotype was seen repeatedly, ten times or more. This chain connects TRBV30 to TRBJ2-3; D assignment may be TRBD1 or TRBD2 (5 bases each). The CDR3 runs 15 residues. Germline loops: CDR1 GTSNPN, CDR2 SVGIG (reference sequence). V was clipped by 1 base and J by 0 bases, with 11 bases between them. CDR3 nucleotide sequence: TGTGCCTGGAGTGCCGGGACGGCTAGCACAGATACGCAGTATTTT. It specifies CAWSAGTASTDTQYF.

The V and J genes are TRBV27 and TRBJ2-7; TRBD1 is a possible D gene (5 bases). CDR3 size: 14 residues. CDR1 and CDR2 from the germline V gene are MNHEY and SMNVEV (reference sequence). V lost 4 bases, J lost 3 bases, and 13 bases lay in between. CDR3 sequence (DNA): TGTGCCAGCAGTTCCCTAACAAGGGGCTACGAGCAGTACGTC. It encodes CASSSLTRGYEQYV.

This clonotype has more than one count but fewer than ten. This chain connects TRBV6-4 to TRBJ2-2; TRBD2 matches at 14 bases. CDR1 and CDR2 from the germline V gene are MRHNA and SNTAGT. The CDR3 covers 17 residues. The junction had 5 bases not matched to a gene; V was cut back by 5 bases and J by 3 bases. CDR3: CASSRLAGGPDTGELFF. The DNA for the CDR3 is TGTGCCAGCAGTAGACTAGCGGGAGGGCCGGACACCGGGGAGCTGTTTTTT.

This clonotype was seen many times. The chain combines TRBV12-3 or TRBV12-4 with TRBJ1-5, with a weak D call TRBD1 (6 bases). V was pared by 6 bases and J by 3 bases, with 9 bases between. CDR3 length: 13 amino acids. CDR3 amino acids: CASRGDTNQPQHF. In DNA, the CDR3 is TGTGCCAGCAGGGGGGACACCAATCAGCCCCAGCATTTT.

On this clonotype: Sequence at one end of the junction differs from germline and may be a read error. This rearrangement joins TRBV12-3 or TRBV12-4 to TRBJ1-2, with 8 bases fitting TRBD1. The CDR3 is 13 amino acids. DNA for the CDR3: TGTGCCAACAGTCCAGGACAGGGAAGTGGCTACACCTTC. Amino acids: CANSPGQGSGYTF.

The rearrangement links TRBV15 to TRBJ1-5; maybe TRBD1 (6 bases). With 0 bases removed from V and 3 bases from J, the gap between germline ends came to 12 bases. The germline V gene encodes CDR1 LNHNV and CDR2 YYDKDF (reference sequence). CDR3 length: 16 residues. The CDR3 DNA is TGTGCCACCAGCAGAGATTGGGGGGGCATCAATCAGCCCCAGCATTTT. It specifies CATSRDWGGINQPQHF.

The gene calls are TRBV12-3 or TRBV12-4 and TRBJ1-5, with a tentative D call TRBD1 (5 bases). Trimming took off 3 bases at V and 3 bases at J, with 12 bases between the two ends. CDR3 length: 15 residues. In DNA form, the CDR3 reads TGTGCCAGCAGTTTCGGGCAGGGATACAATCAGCCCCAGCATTTT. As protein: CASSFGQGYNQPQHF.

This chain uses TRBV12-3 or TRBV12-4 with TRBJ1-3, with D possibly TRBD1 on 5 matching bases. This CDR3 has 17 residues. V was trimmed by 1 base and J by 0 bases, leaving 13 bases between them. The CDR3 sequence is CASSLGIGATSGNTIYF. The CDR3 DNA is TGTGCCAGCAGTTTAGGGATCGGGGCAACCTCTGGAAACACCATATATTTT.